The 14 T cell receptor beta chains reported below all come from one sample, sequenced in a study of cytomegalovirus exposure and HLA in healthy donors. TCRdb's table, derived via immunoSEQ multiplex PCR, lists solely in-frame clones and lacks some. The sample holds hundreds of thousands of clones, about nine tenths seen once. Sequences were obtained from PBMCs. Source of these receptors: a young woman in good health and CMV-seronegative.

This chain uses TRBV7-9 with TRBJ1-2; a weak D match, TRBD1 (6 bases). Germline V lookup: CDR1 SEHNR, CDR2 FQNEAQ (reference sequence). The V end lost 5 bases, the J end lost 6 bases, and 10 bases lay between the germline ends. This CDR3 is built from 12 residues. CDR3 region: CASSAPGDGYTF. In DNA form, the CDR3 reads TGTGCCAGCAGCGCCCCAGGGGATGGCTACACCTTC. The full variable domain, with the rest looked up from reference TRBV7-9 and TRBJ1-2, is DTGVSQNPRHKITKRGQNVTFRCDPISEHNRLYWYRQTLGQGPEFLTYFQNEAQLEKSRLLSDRFSAERPKGSFSTLEIQRTEQGDSAMYLCASSAPGDGYTFGSGTRLTVV.

The chain has TRBV4-1 and TRBJ2-5, with 8 bases identical to TRBD1. From germline, CDR1 is MGHRA and CDR2 YSYEKL. J was trimmed by 5 bases and V by 1 base; bases with no gene match: 3. There are 14 residues in the CDR3. The CDR3 protein is CASSQGTGSETQYF. CDR3 nucleotides: TGCGCCAGCAGCCAAGGGACAGGGTCTGAGACCCAGTACTTC.

V usage is TRBV18 and J usage is TRBJ1-4, with D hard to call. Trimming removed 9 bases at V and 2 bases at J, with 10 bases between. The germline gives CDR1 KGHSH, CDR2 LQKENI. CDR3 length: 13 amino acids. CDR3 residues: CASSGGTNEKLFF. The CDR3 DNA reads as TGTGCCAGTTCCGGAGGGACTAATGAAAAACTGTTTTTT. The whole variable domain, filled in from reference TRBV18 and TRBJ1-4, reads NAGVMQNPRHLVRRRGQEARLRCSPMKGHSHVYWYRQLPEEGLKFMVYLQKENIIDESGMPKERFSAEFPKEGPSILRIQQVVRGDSAAYFCASSGGTNEKLFFGSGTQLSVL.

The chain combines TRBV5-1 with TRBJ2-7; 8 nucleotides match TRBD1. The CDR3 runs to 15 residues. The germline V gene has CDR1 SGHRS and CDR2 YFSETQ. Trimming took 4 bases from V and 5 from J; bases not matched to a gene: 11. The DNA of the CDR3 is TGCGCCAGCAGCGGACTGACAGGGGACGTCCACGAGCAGTACTTC. Protein product: CASSGLTGDVHEQYF.

CDR3 coding DNA: TGTGCCAGCAGCTTCCCAAACACTGAAGCTTTCTTT. Translated: CASSFPNTEAFF. The chain is built from TRBV7-7 and TRBJ1-1; D uncertain. The germline V gene has CDR1 SSHAT and CDR2 FNYEAQ (reference sequence). Between the trimmed V and J ends, which lost 3 bases and 2 bases, there was a span of 4 bases. The CDR3 sequence is 12 residues long.

This chain links TRBV7-9 with TRBJ1-1, with 9 bases that match TRBD1. The V gene's germline CDR1 is SEHNR and CDR2 FQNEAQ (reference sequence). This CDR3 is 12 amino acids long. Losses at the gene ends were 2 bases for V and 11 bases for J; bases not matched to a gene: 3. The CDR3 bases are TGTGCCAGCAGCTTACCGGGACAGGGTGCTTTCTTT. Its protein product is CASSLPGQGAFF.

V usage is TRBV5-1 and J usage is TRBJ2-1, with 8 positions matching TRBD2. J gave up 1 base and V 5 bases, and 5 bases lay outside the gene matches. The CDR3 runs 15 residues. Per germline, CDR1 SGHRS and CDR2 YFSETQ. CDR3 coding DNA: TGCGCCAGCAGGGATCGGGGGGGATCCTACAATGAGCAGTTCTTC. Translated, it gives CASRDRGGSYNEQFF.

The gene calls are TRBV11-3 and TRBJ2-1; TRBD2 matches at 13 bases. This CDR3 contains 15 residues. The V segment lost 5 bases and the J segment 4 bases; nucleotides outside the gene matches: 2. Germline V gene sequence: CDR1 SGHNT, CDR2 YENEEA. CDR3: CASSPLAGGYNEQFF. CDR3 nucleotides: TGTGCCAGCAGCCCACTAGCGGGGGGGTACAATGAGCAGTTCTTC.

This clone was recorded a few times. The chain employs TRBV4-1 and TRBJ2-7; the match to TRBD1 covers 11 bases. The J segment lost 3 bases and the V segment lost 1 base, leaving 2 bases of the junction unmatched. The CDR3 runs to 15 residues. In germline, CDR1 is MGHRA, CDR2 YSYEKL. CDR3 nucleotide sequence: TGCGCCAGCAGCCAAGGGACAGGGGGCCTCTACGAGCAGTACTTC. As protein: CASSQGTGGLYEQYF.

The chain joins TRBV6-5 to TRBJ1-2; no reliable D call. CDR3 size: 15 residues. CDR1 MNHEY and CDR2 SVGAGI come from the germline V gene. Trimming stripped 5 bases from V and 1 base from J, with 14 bases between. CDR3: CASSHTNQVNYGYTF. CDR3 nucleotide sequence: TGTGCCAGCAGTCACACGAACCAGGTTAACTATGGCTACACCTTC.

In nucleotides, the CDR3 is TGTGCCAGCTCACCACCGAGTGGGCCCACCTACAATGAGCAGTTCTTC. Its translation is CASSPPSGPTYNEQFF. The V gene is TRBV18, the J gene TRBJ2-1; D not resolved. The CDR3 runs to 16 residues. The V end lost 0 bases, the J end lost 2 bases, and 11 bases lay between the germline ends. Germline V CDR1 and CDR2: KGHSH, LQKENI. Filled out from reference TRBV18 and TRBJ2-1, the complete variable domain reads NAGVMQNPRHLVRRRGQEARLRCSPMKGHSHVYWYRQLPEEGLKFMVYLQKENIIDESGMPKERFSAEFPKEGPSILRIQQVVRGDSAAYFCASSPPSGPTYNEQFFGPGTRLTVL.

The gene calls are TRBV6-1 and TRBJ1-1; tentatively, D is TRBD1 (5 bases). The CDR3 extends over 15 amino acids. Trimming pared 1 base from V and 3 bases from J, leaving 12 bases between. The germline V gene encodes CDR1 MNHNS and CDR2 SASEGT. The CDR3 reads CASSEGGYGDTEAFF. The DNA of the CDR3 is TGTGCCAGCAGTGAAGGGGGCTATGGGGACACTGAAGCTTTCTTT.

In its sample, this clone was seen a few times. V usage is TRBV20-1 and J usage is TRBJ1-4; D is uncertain. The assigned J gene may be wrong: the sequence end matches TRBJ2-2 better. The CDR3 is 11 amino acids. Germline CDR1 is DFQATT and CDR2 is SNEGSKA (reference sequence). CDR3 coding DNA: TGCAGTGCTAGATATCGTGGGGAGCTGTTTTTT. It specifies CSARYRGELFF.

V usage is TRBV11-3 and J usage is TRBJ2-1; 12 bases are a match to TRBD2. Germline CDR1 reads SGHNT; CDR2 reads YENEEA. The V segment lost 5 bases and the J segment 7 bases; nucleotides outside the gene matches: 6. This CDR3 has 15 amino acids. The CDR3 spells CASSRTSGKFNEQFF. The CDR3 DNA follows: TGTGCCAGCAGCAGGACTAGCGGGAAATTTAATGAGCAGTTCTTC.